The entry below gives a single T cell receptor beta chain sequence along with its context. Its binding antigen is unknown. Base qualities are missing; no much larger clone stands one base away. This entry belongs to a study of shared clonotypes between healthy human individuals (dated by TCRdb to the early 2020s). For context, the study as a whole: A couple of women and a few men aged 18 to 49 years were included in the cohort. For each donor, CD4 naive and CD4 memory were each given three plates, CD8 naive was given two plates, and CD8 memory was given one plate. To estimate repertoire size and how much clonotype sharing occurs between individuals, the study deeply sequenced the blood TCR repertoires of five healthy adults. Different laboratories and diverse techniques were used to prepare libraries and sequence TCR repertoires, to increase sequencing depth and limit assay-specific biases. Each donor's leukapheresis produced roughly between about 0.9 and 9.5 billion PBMCs.

In the germline V gene, CDR1 corresponds to KGHSH and CDR2 to LQKENI. Measured from the cysteine to the phenylalanine, the CDR3 is 16 residues long. Only the CDR3 DNA stays, 48 bases, in frame from base 1. V is reduced by 3 bases and J by 0 bases, leaving a spacing of 12 bases between them. General conclusions and limits of the study: Compared with non-shared clonotypes, clonotypes shared by all four sorted-subset donors had higher generation probabilities. Because the study included a small number of donors, the genetic and exposure-history diversity represented was limited. Rarefaction of sorted-subset datasets indicated incomplete sequencing despite the large sequencing depth. Pairwise subsampling indicated that sequencing depth was expected to affect the degree of clonotype sharing among donors. When a handful of donors were compared, the shared fraction of clonotypes was 5% to 6.5% for naive CD4, around 4% for naive CD8, roughly 2.3% for memory CD4, and 0.35% to 0.5% for memory CD8. Larger estimated clonotype richness was generally found for naive subsets than for memory subsets. Sampling was restricted to blood, and TCR repertoires in tissues likely differ from the TCR repertoires found in blood.

Healthy HIV-negative adults with no recently reported acute infections or vaccinations were included as donors. Only Caucasian adults living in Nashville, Tennessee, USA were represented among the donors. CD4+ T cells were enriched by magnetic negative selection, after which naive cells were positively selected on CD45RA and the negative fraction was taken as the memory subset. Blood was obtained by leukapheresis, after which PBMCs were separated by Ficoll-Histopaque density gradient centrifugation and cryopreserved in liquid nitrogen vapor phase. Analytical flow cytometry was used to check the purity and quantity of each magnetically sorted T cell population. From each sorted fraction, genomic DNA was isolated and quantified by UV absorbance on a Nanodrop 2000c. Using the deep immunoSEQ assay, multiplex PCR amplified TCR CDR3 regions from genomic DNA. Extracted genomic DNA from each cell subset was spread evenly across all wells of several immunoSEQ 96-well plates, with each plate serving as a replicate. For sorted subsets, approximately 190 ng genomic DNA, equal to about 30,000 T cell genomes, was loaded into each replicate PCR. Purified libraries were measured with a Qubit 3.0 fluorometer, size-checked on a Bioanalyzer 2100, and measured again with the KAPA Library Quantification kit. Each immunoSEQ 96-well plate was sequenced on its own single-read 150-cycle Illumina NextSeq 550 flow cell. Concerning the study's data processing: Because only junctional sequences without quality scores were contained in the immunoSEQ output, filtering matching that applied to full-length reads could not be performed. Sequences were annotated with PyIR, a Python wrapper for IgBLAST v1.9, using IMGT germline references to assign V/J genes and CDR3. Reads were filtered out if the reads had weak V/J assignments (E-value above 1e-6), no CDR3, stop codons, out-of-frame junctions, or ambiguous translated residues. A V3J clonotype was defined by an identical inferred V gene, J gene, and CDR3 amino acid sequence. Percentage overlap between repertoires was calculated by dividing the number of shared unique clonotypes by the size of the smaller repertoire. Three approaches were used to assess repertoire richness: RTK rarefaction, the Chao1 estimator, and Recon v2.1 estimates of unobserved clonotypes. Generation probabilities for all TCRbeta clonotypes obtained by the gDNA method from a handful of donors were computed using OLGA. TCRdb stores this immuneACCESS table with in-frame sequences only. Part of the clones is absent; in the studies checked, under half of the shortfall reflects unresolved V genes, and no reason is known for the rest. V and J calls and clone size are as listed in that table; D and trimming were resolved from the DNA. Recorded for this sample are some 2.1 million clones; 90% to 95% of them occurred a single time. The biggest ten clones account for 0.1% to 0.15% of the sample.

The sequenced sample consisted of naive CD4+ T cells sorted from blood. The label giving this sample's cell subset or site can be read as: CD45RA+ positively selected. The sequence came from a man younger than 30 in good health. The rearranged segments are TRBV18 and TRBJ1-3; TRBD1 is possibly the D segment (5 matching bases). DNA sequence: TGTGCCAGCTCACCTGAGGTGGGGCACTCTGGAAACACCATATATTTT. Its product reads: CASSPEVGHSGNTIYF.